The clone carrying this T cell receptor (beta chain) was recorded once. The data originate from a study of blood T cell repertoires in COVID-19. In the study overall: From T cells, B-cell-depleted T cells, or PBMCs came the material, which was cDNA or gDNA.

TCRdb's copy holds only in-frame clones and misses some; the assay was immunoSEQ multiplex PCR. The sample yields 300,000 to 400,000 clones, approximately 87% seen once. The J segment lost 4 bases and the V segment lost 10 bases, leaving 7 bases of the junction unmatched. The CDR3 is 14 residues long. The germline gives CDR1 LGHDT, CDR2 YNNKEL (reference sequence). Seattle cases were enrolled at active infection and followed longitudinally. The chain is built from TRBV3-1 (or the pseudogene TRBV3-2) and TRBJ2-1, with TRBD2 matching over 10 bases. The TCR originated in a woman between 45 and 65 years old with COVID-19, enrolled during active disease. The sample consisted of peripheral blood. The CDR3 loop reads CATSLAGVYNEQFF. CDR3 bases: TGTGCCACTAGCCTAGCGGGAGTTTACAATGAGCAGTTCTTC.